These 5 T cell receptor beta chains were sequenced from one sample in a study of shared clonotypes between healthy human individuals. TCRdb's table, derived via immunoSEQ multiplex PCR, lists solely in-frame clones and lacks some. Of 2 million to 2.5 million clones listed, 85% to 95% are singletons. The sample was naive CD4+ T cells sorted from blood. Subset noted: CD45RA+ positively selected. These receptors all stem from a man aged 18-30 years in good health.

The gene calls are TRBV7-8 and TRBJ2-5; possible D gene TRBD1, 5 bases. Germline V gene sequence: CDR1 SGHVS, CDR2 FQNEAQ. The CDR3 covers 15 residues. Trimming pared 5 bases from V and 5 bases from J, leaving 18 bases between. The CDR3 here is CASSRQPGSSETQYF. The CDR3 DNA is TGTGCCAGCAGCCGTCAACCAGGGTCATCGGAGACCCAGTACTTC.

This chain joins TRBV5-1 and TRBJ2-1; the match to TRBD1 covers 7 bases. J gave up 9 bases and V 5 bases, and 8 bases lay outside the gene matches. The germline V gene encodes CDR1 SGHRS and CDR2 YFSETQ. This CDR3 has 13 residues. CDR3 nucleotides: TGCGCCAGCAGAATTGACAGGGCCGGTGAGCAGTTCTTC. Translated, it gives CASRIDRAGEQFF.

The J gene is TRBJ1-4, the V gene TRBV30; 11 bases align to TRBD1. Germline trimming cut 2 bases from V and 3 bases from J; bases unmatched to any gene: 11. This CDR3 comprises 18 residues. Germline lookup yields CDR1 GTSNPN and CDR2 SVGIG (reference sequence). The CDR3, as DNA: TGTGCCTGGAGTTCAGGGACAGGGGGAGTTCCAGCTAATGAAAAACTGTTTTTT. This translates into CAWSSGTGGVPANEKLFF.

The chain couples TRBV19 to TRBJ1-2; 8 bases map to TRBD1. J was trimmed by 1 base and V by 8 bases; bases with no gene match: 9. The CDR3 has 15 residues. The germline V gene encodes CDR1 LNHDA and CDR2 SQIVND (reference sequence). The CDR3, as DNA: TGTGCCAGTTGTGACAGGGGAAGTTGTAACTATGGCTACACCTTC. It yields the protein CASCDRGSCNYGYTF.

V is TRBV4-1 and J is TRBJ1-1; possible D gene TRBD1, 6 bases. With 1 base removed from V and 5 bases from J, the gap between germline ends came to 14 bases. Germline values: CDR1 MGHRA, CDR2 YSYEKL. The CDR3 sequence is 15 residues long. The DNA for the CDR3 is TGCGCCAGCAGCCAAGTAAGGGGGGGCCGGACTGAAGCTTTCTTT. Translation: CASSQVRGGRTEAFF.